This entry lists 7 T cell receptor beta chains sequenced from one sample in a study of cytomegalovirus exposure and HLA in healthy donors (dated by TCRdb to between 2016 and 2019). Library prep was done by the immunoSEQ multiplex PCR assay. TCRdb stores this immuneACCESS table with in-frame sequences only. Part of the clones is absent; in the studies checked, under half of the shortfall reflects unresolved V genes, and no reason is known for the rest. The sample table contains approximately 76,000 clones; only one count was recorded for around 94% of them. The ten largest make up less than 2.5% of the sample. Source material: PBMCs. These receptors were taken from a woman aged 18-30 years in good health and CMV-seronegative.

The V and J genes are TRBV5-1 and TRBJ2-1; D call uncertain. Trimming took off 0 bases at V and 10 bases at J, with 5 bases between the two ends. This CDR3 has 11 amino acids. Germline loops: CDR1 SGHRS, CDR2 YFSETQ. The CDR3 nucleotides are TGCGCCAGCAGCTTGGAACAGGAGCAGTTCTTC. Protein sequence: CASSLEQEQFF.

The chain uses TRBV4-1 and TRBJ2-5; 15 nucleotides agree with TRBD2. This CDR3 is built from 20 residues. Germline-derived CDR1 and CDR2 are MGHRA and YSYEKL. V gave up 3 bases and J gave up 5 bases; unmatched junction bases: 16. In DNA, the CDR3 is TGCGCCAGCAGCCACGTAGGACTAGCGGGAGGGCCTAGGTCGAGGGAGACCCAGTACTTC. Amino acids: CASSHVGLAGGPRSRETQYF.

V gene TRBV7-3 combines with J gene TRBJ1-2; a weak D match, TRBD1 (5 bases). The CDR3 covers 12 residues. V lost 4 bases and J 8 bases, leaving 11 bases between the germline ends. Germline-derived CDR1 and CDR2 are SGHTA and FQGTGA. The CDR3 spells CASSSGKYGYTF. For the CDR3, the DNA is TGTGCCAGCAGCTCAGGGAAGTACGGCTACACCTTC.

The gene calls are TRBV28 and TRBJ2-7; 9 positions agree with TRBD1. This CDR3 has 15 residues. V lost 6 bases, J lost 4 bases, and 10 bases stayed unmatched. CDR1 MDHEN and CDR2 SYDVKM come from the germline V gene. CDR3 residues: CASSLGQGFDYEQYF. The DNA of the CDR3 is TGTGCCAGCAGCTTGGGACAGGGATTTGATTACGAGCAGTACTTC.

The chain has TRBV5-1 and TRBJ1-2; 7 bases align to TRBD1. Germline V gives CDR1 SGHRS, CDR2 YFSETQ. The CDR3 is made up of 13 amino acids. V was pared by 5 bases and J by 5 bases, with 6 bases of the junction left unmatched. The CDR3 loop reads CASRHRTGYGYTF. As DNA, the CDR3 is TGCGCCAGCAGACACCGGACAGGATATGGCTACACCTTC. Full variable domain (remainder filled in from reference TRBV5-1 and TRBJ1-2): KAGVTQTPRYLIKTRGQQVTLSCSPISGHRSVSWYQQTPGQGLQFLFEYFSETQRNKGNFPGRFSGRQFSNSRSEMNVSTLELGDSALYLCASRHRTGYGYTFGSGTRLTVV.

V gene TRBV4-2 combines with J gene TRBJ2-2, with 11 bases fitting TRBD2. The V gene end was trimmed by 3 bases and the J gene end by 0 bases; junction bases not matched to a gene: 18. CDR3 length equals 22 residues. Germline V CDR1 and CDR2: LGHNA, YNFKEQ. The CDR3, as DNA: TGTGCCAGCAGCCAGCGGAGAACCGACGGGACTAGCGGTGTCGCGAACACCGGGGAGCTGTTTTTT. Residues: CASSQRRTDGTSGVANTGELFF.

The rearrangement links TRBV5-1 to TRBJ2-2, with D hard to call. The germline V gene has CDR1 SGHRS and CDR2 YFSETQ. The CDR3 is 15 residues long. The CDR3 reads CVTRPTFYDTGELFF. CDR3 in DNA: TGCGTCACCCGTCCGACTTTCTATGACACCGGGGAGCTGTTTTTT.